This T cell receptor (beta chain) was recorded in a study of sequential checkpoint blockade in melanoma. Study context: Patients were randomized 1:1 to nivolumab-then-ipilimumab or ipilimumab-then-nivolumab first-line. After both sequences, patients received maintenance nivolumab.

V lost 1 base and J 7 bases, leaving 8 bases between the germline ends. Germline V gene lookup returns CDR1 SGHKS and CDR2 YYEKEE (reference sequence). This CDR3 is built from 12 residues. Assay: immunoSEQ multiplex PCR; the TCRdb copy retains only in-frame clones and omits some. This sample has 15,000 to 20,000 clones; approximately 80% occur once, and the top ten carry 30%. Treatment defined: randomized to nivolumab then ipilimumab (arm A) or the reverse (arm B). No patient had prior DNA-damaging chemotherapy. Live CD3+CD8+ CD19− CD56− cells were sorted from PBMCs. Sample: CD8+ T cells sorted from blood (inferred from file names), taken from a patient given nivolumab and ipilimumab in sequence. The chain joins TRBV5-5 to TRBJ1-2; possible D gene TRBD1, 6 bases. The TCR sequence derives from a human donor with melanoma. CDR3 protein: CASSLTGFGYTF. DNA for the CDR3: TGTGCCAGCAGCTTGACAGGGTTTGGCTACACCTTC.